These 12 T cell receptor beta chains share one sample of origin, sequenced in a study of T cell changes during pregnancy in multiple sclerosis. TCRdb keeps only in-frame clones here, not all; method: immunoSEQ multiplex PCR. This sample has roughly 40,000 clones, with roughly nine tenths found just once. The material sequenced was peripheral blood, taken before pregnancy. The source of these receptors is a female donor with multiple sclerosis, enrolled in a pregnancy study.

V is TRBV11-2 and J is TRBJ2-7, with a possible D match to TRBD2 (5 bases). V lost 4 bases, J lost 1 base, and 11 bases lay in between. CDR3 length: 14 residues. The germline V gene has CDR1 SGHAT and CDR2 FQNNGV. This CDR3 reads CASSWAGVSYEQYF. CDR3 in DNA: TGTGCCAGCAGCTGGGCCGGGGTATCCTACGAGCAGTACTTC.

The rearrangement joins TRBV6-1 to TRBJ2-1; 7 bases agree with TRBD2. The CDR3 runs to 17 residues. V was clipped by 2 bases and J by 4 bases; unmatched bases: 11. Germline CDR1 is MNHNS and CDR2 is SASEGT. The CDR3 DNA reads TGTGCCAGCAGTGAACGGCCTAGCGGAGTACTATACAATGAGCAGTTCTTC. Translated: CASSERPSGVLYNEQFF.

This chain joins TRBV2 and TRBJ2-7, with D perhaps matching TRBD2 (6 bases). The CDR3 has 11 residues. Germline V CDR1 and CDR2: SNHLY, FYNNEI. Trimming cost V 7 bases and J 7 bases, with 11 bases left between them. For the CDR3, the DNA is TGTGCCAGCACCTGGGGGGTGGAGCAGTACTTC. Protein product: CASTWGVEQYF.

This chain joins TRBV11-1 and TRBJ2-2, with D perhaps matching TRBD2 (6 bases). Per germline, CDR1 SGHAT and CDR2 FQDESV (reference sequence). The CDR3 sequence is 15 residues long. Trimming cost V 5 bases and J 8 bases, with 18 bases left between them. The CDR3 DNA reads TGTGCCAGCAGCCCCCCTCAAGCGGGCGTGGGGGAGCTGTTTTTT. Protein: CASSPPQAGVGELFF.

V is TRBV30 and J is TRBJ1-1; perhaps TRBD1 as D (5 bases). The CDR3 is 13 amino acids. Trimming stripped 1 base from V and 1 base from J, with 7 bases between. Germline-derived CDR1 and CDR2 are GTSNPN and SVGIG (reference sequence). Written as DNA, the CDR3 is TGTGCCTGGAGTGACAGGAGGAACACTGAAGCTTTCTTT. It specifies CAWSDRRNTEAFF.

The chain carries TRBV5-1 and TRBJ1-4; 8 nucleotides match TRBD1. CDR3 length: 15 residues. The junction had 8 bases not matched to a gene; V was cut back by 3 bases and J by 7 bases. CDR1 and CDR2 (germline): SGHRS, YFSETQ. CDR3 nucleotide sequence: TGCGCCAGCAGCTCGCAGGGGGCCGGGGGTGAAAAACTGTTTTTT. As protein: CASSSQGAGGEKLFF.

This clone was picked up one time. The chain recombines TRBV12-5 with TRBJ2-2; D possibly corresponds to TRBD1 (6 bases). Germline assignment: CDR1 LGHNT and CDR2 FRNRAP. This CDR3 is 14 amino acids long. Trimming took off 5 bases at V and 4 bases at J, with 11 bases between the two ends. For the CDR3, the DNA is TGTGCTAGTGGTCGGCCCAGGGGCACCGGGGAGCTGTTTTTT. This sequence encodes CASGRPRGTGELFF.

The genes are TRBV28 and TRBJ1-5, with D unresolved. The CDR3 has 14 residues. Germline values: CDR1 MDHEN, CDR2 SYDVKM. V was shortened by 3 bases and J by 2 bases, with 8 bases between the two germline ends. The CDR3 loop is CASSFGLGNQPQHF. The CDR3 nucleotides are TGTGCCAGCAGTTTTGGGCTGGGCAATCAGCCCCAGCATTTT.

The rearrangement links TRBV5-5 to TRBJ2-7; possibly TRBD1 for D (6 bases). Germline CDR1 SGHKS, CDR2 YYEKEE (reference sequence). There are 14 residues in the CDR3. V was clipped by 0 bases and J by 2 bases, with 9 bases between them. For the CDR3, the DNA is TGTGCCAGCAGCTTGGGCTGGACAGCCTACGAGCAGTACTTC. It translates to CASSLGWTAYEQYF.

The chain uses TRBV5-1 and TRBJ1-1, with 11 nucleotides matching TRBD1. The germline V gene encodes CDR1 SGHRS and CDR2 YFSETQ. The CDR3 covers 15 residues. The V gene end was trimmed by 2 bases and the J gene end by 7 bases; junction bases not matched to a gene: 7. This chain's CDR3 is CASSFGQGAPGEAFF. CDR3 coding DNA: TGCGCCAGCAGCTTCGGACAGGGGGCGCCGGGTGAAGCTTTCTTT.

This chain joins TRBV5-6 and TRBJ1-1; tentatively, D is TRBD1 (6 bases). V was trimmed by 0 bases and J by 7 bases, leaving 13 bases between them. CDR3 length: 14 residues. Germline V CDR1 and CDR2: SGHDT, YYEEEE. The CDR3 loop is CASSLVDRLNEAFF. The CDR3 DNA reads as TGTGCCAGCAGCTTGGTGGACAGATTAAATGAAGCTTTCTTT.

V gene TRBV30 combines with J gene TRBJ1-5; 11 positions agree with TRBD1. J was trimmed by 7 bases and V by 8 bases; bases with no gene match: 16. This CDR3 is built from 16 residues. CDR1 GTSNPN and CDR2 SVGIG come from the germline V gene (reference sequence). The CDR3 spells CAGSAGQGGVGQPQHF. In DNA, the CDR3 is TGTGCCGGATCAGCGGGACAGGGGGGAGTGGGCCAGCCCCAGCATTTT.